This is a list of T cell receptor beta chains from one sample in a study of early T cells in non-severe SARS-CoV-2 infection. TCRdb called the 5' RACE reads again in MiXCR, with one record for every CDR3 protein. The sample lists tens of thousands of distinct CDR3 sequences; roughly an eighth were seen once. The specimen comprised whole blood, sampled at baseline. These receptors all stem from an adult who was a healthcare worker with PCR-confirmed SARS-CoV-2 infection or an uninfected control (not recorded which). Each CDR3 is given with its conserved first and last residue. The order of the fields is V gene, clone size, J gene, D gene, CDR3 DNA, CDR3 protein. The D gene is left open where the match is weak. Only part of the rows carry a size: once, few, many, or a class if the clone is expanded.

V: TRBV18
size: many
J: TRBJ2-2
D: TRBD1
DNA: TGTGCCAGCTCACCCGGGACAGGGAAGAACACCGGGGAGCTGTTTTTT
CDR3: CASSPGTGKNTGELFF

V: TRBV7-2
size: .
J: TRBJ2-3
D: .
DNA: TGTGCCAGCAGCTTAGGGCAGCAAACGGGGACGCAGTATTTT
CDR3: CASSLGQQTGTQYF

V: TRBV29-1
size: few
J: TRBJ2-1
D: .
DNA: TGCAGCGTTGCACCCCGGACCAATGAGCAGTTCTTC
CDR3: CSVAPRTNEQFF

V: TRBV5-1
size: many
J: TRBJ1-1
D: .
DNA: TGCGCCAGCAGCTTCCTAACCGGGGACACTGAAGCTTTCTTT
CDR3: CASSFLTGDTEAFF

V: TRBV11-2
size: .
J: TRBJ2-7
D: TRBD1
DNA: TGTGCCAGCAGCCGGTGGGACAGGGTTCACGAGCAGTACTTC
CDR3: CASSRWDRVHEQYF

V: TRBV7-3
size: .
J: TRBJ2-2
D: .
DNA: TGTGCCAGCAGGGGACGGTTTGGAGAGCTGTTTTTT
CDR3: CASRGRFGELFF

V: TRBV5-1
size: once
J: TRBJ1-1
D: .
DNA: TGCGCCAGCAGCGTATGGACAGAGAACACTGAAGCTTTCTTT
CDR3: CASSVWTENTEAFF

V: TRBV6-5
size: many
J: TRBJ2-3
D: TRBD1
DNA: TGTGCCAGCAGTACAGGGGTCTCGGCAGATACGCAGTATTTT
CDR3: CASSTGVSADTQYF

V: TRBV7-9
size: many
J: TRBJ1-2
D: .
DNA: TGTGCCAGCAGCTTAGCAAGCAGGGGTTATGGCTACACCTTC
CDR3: CASSLASRGYGYTF

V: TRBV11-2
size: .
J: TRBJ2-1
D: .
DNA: TGTGCCAGCAGCGTTACCGGGACCCTACTCTCCTACAATGAGCAGTTCTTC
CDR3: CASSVTGTLLSYNEQFF

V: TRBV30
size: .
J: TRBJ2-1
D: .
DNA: TGTGCCTGGAGCGCCTCTAGGAATGAGCAGTTCTTC
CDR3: CAWSASRNEQFF

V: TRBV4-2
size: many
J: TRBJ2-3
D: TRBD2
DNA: TGTGCCAGCAGCCAAGATCGTAGACTAGCGGTTAGCACAGATACGCAGTATTTT
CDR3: CASSQDRRLAVSTDTQYF

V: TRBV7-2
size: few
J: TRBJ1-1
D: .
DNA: TGTGCCAGCAGCTTAAATGGCGGAGCCCAGATGAACACTGAAGCTTTCTTT
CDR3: CASSLNGGAQMNTEAFF

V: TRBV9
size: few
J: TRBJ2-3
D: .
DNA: TGTGCCAGCAGCGTAGTAGGGCAGACTAACACAGATACGCAGTATTTT
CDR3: CASSVVGQTNTDTQYF

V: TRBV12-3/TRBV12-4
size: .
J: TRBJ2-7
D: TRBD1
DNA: TGTGCCAGCAGTTTGGCCGGGGACAGCTACGAGCAGTACTTC
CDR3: CASSLAGDSYEQYF

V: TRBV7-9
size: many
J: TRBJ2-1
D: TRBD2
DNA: TGTGCCAGCAGCTTACAAAAGCGGGGTTTAGGCAATGAGCAGTTCTTC
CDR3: CASSLQKRGLGNEQFF

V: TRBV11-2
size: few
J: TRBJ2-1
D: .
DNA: TGTGCCAGCAGCTTAGATTTGGTAGCCGCGAGGAATGAGCAGTTCTTC
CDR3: CASSLDLVAARNEQFF

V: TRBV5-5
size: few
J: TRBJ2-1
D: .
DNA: TGTGCCAGCAGCTTTTCGGGGAACTCCTACAATGAGCAGTTCTTC
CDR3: CASSFSGNSYNEQFF

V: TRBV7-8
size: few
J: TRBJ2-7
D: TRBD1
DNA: TGTGCCAGCAAGTGGGACAGGGGGGCTGGGTTGCAGTACTTC
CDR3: CASKWDRGAGLQYF

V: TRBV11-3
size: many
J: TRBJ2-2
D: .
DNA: TGTGCCAGCAATCCAGGGTCTACAAACACCGGGGAGCTGTTTTTT
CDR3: CASNPGSTNTGELFF

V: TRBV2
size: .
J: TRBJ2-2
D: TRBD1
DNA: TGTGCCAGCACGGAGGACAGGCTTACCGGGGAGCTGTTTTTT
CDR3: CASTEDRLTGELFF

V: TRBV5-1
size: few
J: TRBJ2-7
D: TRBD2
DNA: TGCGCCAGCAGCTTGAAGGGCGGGAGCTCCTACGAGCAGTACTTC
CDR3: CASSLKGGSSYEQYF

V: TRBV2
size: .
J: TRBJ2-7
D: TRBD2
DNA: TGTGCCAGCAGTGAAGACTCCTACCCTAGCGGGGCGTATTCCTACGAGCAGTACTTC
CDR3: CASSEDSYPSGAYSYEQYF

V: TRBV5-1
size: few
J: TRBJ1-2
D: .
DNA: TGCGCCAGCAGCTTGGCCAACCCTGATGGCTACACCTTC
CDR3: CASSLANPDGYTF

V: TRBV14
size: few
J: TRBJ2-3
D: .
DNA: TGTGCCAGCAGCCCCAAACAGGCCACAGATACGCAGTATTTT
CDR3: CASSPKQATDTQYF

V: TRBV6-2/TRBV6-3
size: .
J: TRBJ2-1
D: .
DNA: TGTGCCAGCAGGACGGAGAGGAGGGTAAGCTCCTACAATGAGCAGTTCTTC
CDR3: CASRTERRVSSYNEQFF

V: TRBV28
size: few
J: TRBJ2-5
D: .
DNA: TGTGCCAGCAGTTTATCCCCAGCTCAAGAGACCCAGTACTTC
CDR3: CASSLSPAQETQYF

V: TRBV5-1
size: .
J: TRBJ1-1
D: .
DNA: TGTGCCAGCAGCTTCGGGACGACGAACACTGAAGCTTTCTTT
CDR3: CASSFGTTNTEAFF

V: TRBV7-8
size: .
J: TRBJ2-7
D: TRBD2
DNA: TGTGCCAGCAGCCCCTTGGGACTAGCGGGCAAAGCCTACGAGCAGTACTTC
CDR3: CASSPLGLAGKAYEQYF

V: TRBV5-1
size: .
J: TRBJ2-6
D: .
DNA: TGCGCCAGCAGCTTGCGGCGGACCTCTGGGGCCAACGTCCTGACTTTC
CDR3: CASSLRRTSGANVLTF

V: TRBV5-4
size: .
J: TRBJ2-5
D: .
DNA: TGTGCCAGCAGCTACCGATTAGCGAGAGGGAAAGAGACCCAGTACTTC
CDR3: CASSYRLARGKETQYF

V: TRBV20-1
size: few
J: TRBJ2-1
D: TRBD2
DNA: TGCAGTGCCAGCTCCGCGCGGGGGGGGCACAATGAGCAGTTCTTC
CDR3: CSASSARGGHNEQFF

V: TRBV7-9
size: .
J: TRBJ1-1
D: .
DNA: TGTGCCAGCAGCTTAGCGGGACCAGGAGCTTTCTTT
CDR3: CASSLAGPGAFF

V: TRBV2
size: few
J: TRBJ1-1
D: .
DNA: TGTGCCAGCAGTGAAGCGGAAGGGGGTGTTAATGGAGCTTTCTTT
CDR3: CASSEAEGGVNGAFF

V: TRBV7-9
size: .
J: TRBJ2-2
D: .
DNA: TGTGCCAGCAGCTTAGCTCGAAACACCGGGGAGCTGTTTTTT
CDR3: CASSLARNTGELFF

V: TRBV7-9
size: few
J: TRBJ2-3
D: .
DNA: TGTGCCAGCAGCTTTGGAGGGGGGGCCAGAGATACGCAGTATTTT
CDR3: CASSFGGGARDTQYF

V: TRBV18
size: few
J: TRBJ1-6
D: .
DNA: TGTGCCAGCTCACCAATGGCGGGGCTTGGGAATTCACCCCTCCACTTT
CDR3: CASSPMAGLGNSPLHF

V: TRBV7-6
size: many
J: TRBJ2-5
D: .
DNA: TGTGCCAGCAGCTCCCCAGAACAGGGTTTTCAAGAGACCCAGTACTTC
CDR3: CASSSPEQGFQETQYF

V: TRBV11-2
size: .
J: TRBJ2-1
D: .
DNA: TGTGCCAGCAGCCCCTTGGCGGGGGCCTCCTACAATGAGCAGTTCTTC
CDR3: CASSPLAGASYNEQFF

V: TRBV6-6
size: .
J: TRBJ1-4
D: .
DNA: TGTGCCAGCAATTTCGTAGGGGAAAAACTGTTTTTT
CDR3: CASNFVGEKLFF

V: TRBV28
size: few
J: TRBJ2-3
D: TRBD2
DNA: TGTGCCAGTACCTCGGGACTAGCGGATTTCACAGATACGCAGTATTTT
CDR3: CASTSGLADFTDTQYF

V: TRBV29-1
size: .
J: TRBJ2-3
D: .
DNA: TGCAGCTTCCGGGACGCAAGAGATACGCAGTATTTT
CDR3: CSFRDARDTQYF

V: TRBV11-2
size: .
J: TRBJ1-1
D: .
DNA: TGTGCCAGCAGCGACCCACCCCCTGAAGCTTTCTTT
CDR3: CASSDPPPEAFF

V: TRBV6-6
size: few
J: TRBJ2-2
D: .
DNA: TGTGCCAGCAGTTACGAGGGCCTCGGGGAGCTGTTTTTT
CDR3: CASSYEGLGELFF

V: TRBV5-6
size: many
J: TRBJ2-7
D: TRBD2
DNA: TGTGCCAGCAGCTTGGAGGGAGGGACGCGCTCCTACGAGCAGTACTTC
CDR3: CASSLEGGTRSYEQYF

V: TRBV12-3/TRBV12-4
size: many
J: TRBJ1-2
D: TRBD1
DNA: TGTGCCAGCAGGGGACAGGGGCGCACCTATGGCTACACCTTC
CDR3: CASRGQGRTYGYTF

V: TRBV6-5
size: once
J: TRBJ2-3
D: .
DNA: TGTGCCAGCAGTTACTCGATGGGTACGCAGTATTTT
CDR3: CASSYSMGTQYF

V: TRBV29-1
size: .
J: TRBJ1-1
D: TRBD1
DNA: TGCAGCGTTGAGGGACAGGGAATAGATGGTGAAGCTTTCTTT
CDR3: CSVEGQGIDGEAFF

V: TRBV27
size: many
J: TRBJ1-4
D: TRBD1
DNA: TGTGCCAGCAGCCACACCGGGACAGGCACTAATGAAAAACTGTTTTTT
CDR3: CASSHTGTGTNEKLFF

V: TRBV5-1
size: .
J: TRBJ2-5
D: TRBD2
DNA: TGCGCCAGCAGCTGGGGGGGGACCCCCTCCCGAGAGACCCAGTACTTC
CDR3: CASSWGGTPSRETQYF

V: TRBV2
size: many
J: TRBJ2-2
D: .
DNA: TGTGCCAGCACCTTCTTAACGAACACCGGGGAGCTGTTTTTT
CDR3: CASTFLTNTGELFF

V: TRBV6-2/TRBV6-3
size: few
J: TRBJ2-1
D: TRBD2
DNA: TGTGCCAGCAGTTATTTAGGCCTAGCGGCCGCCACCCCTTACAATGAGCAGTTCTTC
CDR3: CASSYLGLAAATPYNEQFF

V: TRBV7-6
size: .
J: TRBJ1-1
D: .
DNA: TGTGCCAGCAGCTTAAGCGGGAACACTGAAGCTTTCTTT
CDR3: CASSLSGNTEAFF

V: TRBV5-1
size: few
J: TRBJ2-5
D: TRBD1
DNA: TGCGCCAGCAGCTGGACAGGGGATGAGACCCAGTACTTC
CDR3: CASSWTGDETQYF

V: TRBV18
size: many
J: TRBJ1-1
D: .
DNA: TGTGCCAGCTCACAACAGAGGAACACTGAAGCTTTCTTT
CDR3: CASSQQRNTEAFF

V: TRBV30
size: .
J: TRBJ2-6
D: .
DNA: TGTGCCTGGAGTGCCCCCTTCGAGCCCGTGGAGGCCAACGTCCTGACTTTC
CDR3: CAWSAPFEPVEANVLTF

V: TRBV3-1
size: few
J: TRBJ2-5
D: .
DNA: TGTGCCAGCAGCCAAGATTTAGAGACCCAGTACTTC
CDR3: CASSQDLETQYF

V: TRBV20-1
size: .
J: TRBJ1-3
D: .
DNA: TGCAGTGCCTTTTTGGGCGGGGCTGGAAACACCATATATTTT
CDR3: CSAFLGGAGNTIYF

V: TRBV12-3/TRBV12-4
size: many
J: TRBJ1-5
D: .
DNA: TGTGCCAGCAGTTGGGACTCCTACAATCAGCCCCAGCATTTT
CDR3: CASSWDSYNQPQHF

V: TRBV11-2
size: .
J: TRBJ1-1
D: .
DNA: TGTGCCAGCAGCTCACGGGTGAACACTGAAGCTTTCTTT
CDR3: CASSSRVNTEAFF